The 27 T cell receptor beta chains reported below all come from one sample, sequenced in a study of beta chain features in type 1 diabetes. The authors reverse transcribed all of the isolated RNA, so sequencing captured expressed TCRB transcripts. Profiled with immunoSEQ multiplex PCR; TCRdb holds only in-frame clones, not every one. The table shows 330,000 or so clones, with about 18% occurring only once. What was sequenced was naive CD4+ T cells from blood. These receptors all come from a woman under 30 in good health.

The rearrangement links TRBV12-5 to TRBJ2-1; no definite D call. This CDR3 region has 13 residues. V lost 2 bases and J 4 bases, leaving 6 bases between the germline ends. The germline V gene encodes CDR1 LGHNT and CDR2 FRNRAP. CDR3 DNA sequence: TGTGCTAGTGGTTTGCGACTTTACAATGAGCAGTTCTTC. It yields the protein CASGLRLYNEQFF.

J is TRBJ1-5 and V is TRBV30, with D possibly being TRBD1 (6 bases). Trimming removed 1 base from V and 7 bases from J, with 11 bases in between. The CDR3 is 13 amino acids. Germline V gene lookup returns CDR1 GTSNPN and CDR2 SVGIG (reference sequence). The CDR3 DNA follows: TGTGCCTGGAGTGACAGGGACCTACAGCCCCAGCATTTT. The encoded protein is CAWSDRDLQPQHF.

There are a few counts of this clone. The DNA for the CDR3 is TGTGCCAGTAGCCACACTACGCTTCACTATGGCTACACCTTC. It encodes CASSHTTLHYGYTF. The rearrangement joins TRBV19 to TRBJ1-2; D not resolved. The CDR3 consists of 14 residues. Germline V gene lookup returns CDR1 LNHDA and CDR2 SQIVND (reference sequence). Trimming took off 6 bases at V and 3 bases at J, with 14 bases between the two ends.

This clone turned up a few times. Here the CDR3 DNA reads TGCGCCAGCAGCTTCCATCCAGGGTCTACCAAAAACATTCAGTACTTC. It translates to CASSFHPGSTKNIQYF. The chain has TRBV5-1 and TRBJ2-4, with a possible D match to TRBD1 (5 bases). Germline V gives CDR1 SGHRS, CDR2 YFSETQ. The CDR3 is 16 residues long. Trimming left V 2 bases short and J 2 bases short, with 14 bases between.

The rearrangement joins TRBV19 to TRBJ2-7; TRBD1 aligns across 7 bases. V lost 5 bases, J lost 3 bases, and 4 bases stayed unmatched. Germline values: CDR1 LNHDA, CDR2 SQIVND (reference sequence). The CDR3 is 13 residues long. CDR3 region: CASSRDSLYEQYF. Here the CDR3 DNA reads TGTGCCAGTAGTCGGGACAGTCTCTACGAGCAGTACTTC.

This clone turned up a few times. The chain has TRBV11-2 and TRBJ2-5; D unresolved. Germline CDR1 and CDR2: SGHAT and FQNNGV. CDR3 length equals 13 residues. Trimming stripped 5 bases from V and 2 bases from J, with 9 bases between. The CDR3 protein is CASSKQSQETQYF. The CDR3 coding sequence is TGTGCCAGCAGCAAACAGAGTCAAGAGACCCAGTACTTC.

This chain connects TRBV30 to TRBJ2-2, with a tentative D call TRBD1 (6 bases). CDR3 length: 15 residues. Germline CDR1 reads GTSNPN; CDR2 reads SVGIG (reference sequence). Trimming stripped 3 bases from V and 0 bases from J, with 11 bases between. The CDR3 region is CAWRPGQPNTGELFF. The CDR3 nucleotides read TGTGCCTGGAGACCGGGACAACCGAACACCGGGGAGCTGTTTTTT. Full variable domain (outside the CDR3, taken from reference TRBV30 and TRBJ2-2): SQTIHQWPATLVQPVGSPLSLECTVEGTSNPNLYWYRQAAGRGLQLLFYSVGIGQISSEVPQNLSASRPQDRQFILSSKKLLLSDSGFYLCAWRPGQPNTGELFFGEGSRLTVL.

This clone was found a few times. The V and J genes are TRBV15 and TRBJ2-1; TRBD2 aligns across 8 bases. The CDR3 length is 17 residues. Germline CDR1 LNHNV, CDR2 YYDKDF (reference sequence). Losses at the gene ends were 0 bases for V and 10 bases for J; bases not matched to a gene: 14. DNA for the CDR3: TGTGCCACCAGCAGAGAGATAGCGAGCGGGAGAGTCAGAGAGCAGTTCTTC. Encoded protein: CATSREIASGRVREQFF.

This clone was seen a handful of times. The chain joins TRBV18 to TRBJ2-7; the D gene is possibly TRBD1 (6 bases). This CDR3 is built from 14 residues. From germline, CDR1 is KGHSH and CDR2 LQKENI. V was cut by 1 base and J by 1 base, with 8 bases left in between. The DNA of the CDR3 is TGTGCCAGCTCACCACTGGACAGTTCCTACGAGCAGTACTTC. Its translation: CASSPLDSSYEQYF. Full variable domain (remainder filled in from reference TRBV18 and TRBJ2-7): NAGVMQNPRHLVRRRGQEARLRCSPMKGHSHVYWYRQLPEEGLKFMVYLQKENIIDESGMPKERFSAEFPKEGPSILRIQQVVRGDSAAYFCASSPLDSSYEQYFGPGTRLTVT.

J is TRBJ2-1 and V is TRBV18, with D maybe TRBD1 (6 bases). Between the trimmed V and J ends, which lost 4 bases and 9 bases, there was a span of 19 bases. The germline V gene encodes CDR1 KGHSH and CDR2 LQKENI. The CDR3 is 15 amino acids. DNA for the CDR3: TGTGCCAGCTCACGCCAATCGGGACATTCCCTTGAGCAGTTCTTC. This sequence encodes CASSRQSGHSLEQFF.

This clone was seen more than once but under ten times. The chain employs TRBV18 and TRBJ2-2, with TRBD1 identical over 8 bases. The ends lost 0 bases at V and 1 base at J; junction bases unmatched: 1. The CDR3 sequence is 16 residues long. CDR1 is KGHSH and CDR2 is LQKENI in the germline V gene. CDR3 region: CASSPPDRGNTGELFF. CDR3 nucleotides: TGTGCCAGCTCACCACCCGACAGGGGGAACACCGGGGAGCTGTTTTTT.

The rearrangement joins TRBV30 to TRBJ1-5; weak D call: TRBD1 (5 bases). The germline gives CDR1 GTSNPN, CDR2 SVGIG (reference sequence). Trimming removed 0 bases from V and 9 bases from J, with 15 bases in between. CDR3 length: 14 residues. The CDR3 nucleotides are TGTGCCTGGAGTGTACACGGGGGGTATATGCCCCAGCATTTT. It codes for CAWSVHGGYMPQHF.

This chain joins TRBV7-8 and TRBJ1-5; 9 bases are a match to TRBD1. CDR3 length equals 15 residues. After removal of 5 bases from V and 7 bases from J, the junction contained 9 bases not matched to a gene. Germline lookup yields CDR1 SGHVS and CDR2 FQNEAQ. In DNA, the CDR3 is TGTGCCAGCAGCCCGATACAGGGGGCCAAGCAGCCCCAGCATTTT. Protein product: CASSPIQGAKQPQHF.

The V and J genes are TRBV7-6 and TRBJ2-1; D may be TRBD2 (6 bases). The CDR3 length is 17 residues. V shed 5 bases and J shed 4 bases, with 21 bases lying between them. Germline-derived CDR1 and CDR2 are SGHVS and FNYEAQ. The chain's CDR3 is CASSALDPRAGYNEQFF. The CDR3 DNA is TGTGCCAGCAGCGCACTTGACCCGCGGGCGGGGTACAATGAGCAGTTCTTC.

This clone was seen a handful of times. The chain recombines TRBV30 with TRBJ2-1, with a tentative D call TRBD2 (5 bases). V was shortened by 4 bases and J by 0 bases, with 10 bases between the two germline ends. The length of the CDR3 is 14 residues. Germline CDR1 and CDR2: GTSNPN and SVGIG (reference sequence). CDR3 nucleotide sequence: TGTGCCTGGATTACGGGGAGCTCCTACAATGAGCAGTTCTTC. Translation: CAWITGSSYNEQFF.

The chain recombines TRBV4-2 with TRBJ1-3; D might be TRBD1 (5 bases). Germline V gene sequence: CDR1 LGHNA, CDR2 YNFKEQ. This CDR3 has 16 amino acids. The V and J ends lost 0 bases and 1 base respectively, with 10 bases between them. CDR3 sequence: CASSQDPGTSGNTIYF. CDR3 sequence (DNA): TGTGCCAGCAGCCAAGATCCAGGGACTTCTGGAAACACCATATATTTT.

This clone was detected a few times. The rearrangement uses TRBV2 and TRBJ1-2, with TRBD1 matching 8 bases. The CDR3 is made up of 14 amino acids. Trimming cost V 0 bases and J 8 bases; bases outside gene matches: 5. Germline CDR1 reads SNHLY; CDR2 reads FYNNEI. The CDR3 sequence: CASSEASRGPGYTF. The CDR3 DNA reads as TGTGCCAGCAGTGAAGCAAGCAGGGGGCCAGGCTACACCTTC.

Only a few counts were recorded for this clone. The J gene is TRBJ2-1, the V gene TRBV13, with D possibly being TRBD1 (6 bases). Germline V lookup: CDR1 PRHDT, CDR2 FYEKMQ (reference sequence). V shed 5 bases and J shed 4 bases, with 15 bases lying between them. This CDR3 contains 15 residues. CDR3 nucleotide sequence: TGTGCCAGCAGCCCAAGGGGACAACTATACAATGAGCAGTTCTTC. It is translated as CASSPRGQLYNEQFF.

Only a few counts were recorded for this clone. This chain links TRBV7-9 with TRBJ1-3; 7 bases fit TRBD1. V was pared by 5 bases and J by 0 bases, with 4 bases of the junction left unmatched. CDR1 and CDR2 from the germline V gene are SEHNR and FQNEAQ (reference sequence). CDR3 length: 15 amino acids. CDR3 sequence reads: CASSSQGGSGNTIYF. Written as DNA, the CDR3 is TGTGCCAGCAGCAGTCAGGGGGGCTCTGGAAACACCATATATTTT.

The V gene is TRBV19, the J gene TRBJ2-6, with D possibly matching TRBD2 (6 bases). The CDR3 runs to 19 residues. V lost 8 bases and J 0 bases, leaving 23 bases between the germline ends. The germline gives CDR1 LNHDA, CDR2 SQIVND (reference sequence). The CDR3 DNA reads TGTGCCAGTGACCCGGGACTCCGACTGTTATTCTCTGGGGCCAACGTCCTGACTTTC. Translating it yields CASDPGLRLLFSGANVLTF.

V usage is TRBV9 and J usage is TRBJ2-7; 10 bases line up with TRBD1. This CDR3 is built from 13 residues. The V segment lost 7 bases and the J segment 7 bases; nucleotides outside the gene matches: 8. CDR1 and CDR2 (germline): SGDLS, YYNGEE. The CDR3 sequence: CASGTGDYWEQYF. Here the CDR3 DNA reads TGTGCCAGCGGGACAGGGGATTATTGGGAGCAGTACTTC. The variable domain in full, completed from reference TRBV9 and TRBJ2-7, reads DSGVTQTPKHLITATGQRVTLRCSPRSGDLSVYWYQQSLDQGLQFLIQYYNGEERAKGNILERFSAQQFPDLHSELNLSSLELGDSALYFCASGTGDYWEQYFGPGTRLTVT.

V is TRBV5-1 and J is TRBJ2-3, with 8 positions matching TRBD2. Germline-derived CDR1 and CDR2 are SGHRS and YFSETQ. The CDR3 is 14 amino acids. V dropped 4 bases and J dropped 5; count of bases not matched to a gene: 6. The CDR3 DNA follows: TGCGCCAGCAGCCGGGGGGGCCGGGGAGATACGCAGTATTTT. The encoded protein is CASSRGGRGDTQYF.

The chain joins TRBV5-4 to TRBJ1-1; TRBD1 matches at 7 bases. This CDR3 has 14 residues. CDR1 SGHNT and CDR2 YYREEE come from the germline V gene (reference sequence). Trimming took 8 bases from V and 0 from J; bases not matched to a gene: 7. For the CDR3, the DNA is TGTGCCAGTGAGCCGGGACAGATGAACACTGAAGCTTTCTTT. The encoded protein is CASEPGQMNTEAFF.

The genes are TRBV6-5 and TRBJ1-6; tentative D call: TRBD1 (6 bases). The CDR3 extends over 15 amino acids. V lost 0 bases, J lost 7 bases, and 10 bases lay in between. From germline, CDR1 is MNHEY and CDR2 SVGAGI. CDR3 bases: TGTGCCAGCAGTTACTCGGGGGCGGTGAATTCACCCCTCCACTTT. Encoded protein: CASSYSGAVNSPLHF.

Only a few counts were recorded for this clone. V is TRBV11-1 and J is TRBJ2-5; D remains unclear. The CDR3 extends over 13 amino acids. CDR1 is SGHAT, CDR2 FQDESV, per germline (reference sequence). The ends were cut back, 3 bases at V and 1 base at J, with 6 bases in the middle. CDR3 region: CASSLESQETQYF. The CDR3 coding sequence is TGTGCCAGCAGCTTGGAGTCCCAAGAGACCCAGTACTTC.

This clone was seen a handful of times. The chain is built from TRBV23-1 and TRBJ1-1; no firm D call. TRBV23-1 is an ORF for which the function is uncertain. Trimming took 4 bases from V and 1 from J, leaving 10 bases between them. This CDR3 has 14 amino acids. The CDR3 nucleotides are TGCGCCAGCAGTCGCGGATCGCGGAACACTGAAGCTTTCTTT. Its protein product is CASSRGSRNTEAFF.

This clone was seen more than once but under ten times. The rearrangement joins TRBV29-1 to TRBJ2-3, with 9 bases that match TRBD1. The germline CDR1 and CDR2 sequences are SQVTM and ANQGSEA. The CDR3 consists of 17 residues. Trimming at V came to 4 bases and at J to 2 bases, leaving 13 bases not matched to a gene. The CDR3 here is CSVGRLGTGFFTDTQYF. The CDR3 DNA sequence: TGCAGCGTTGGACGCCTAGGGACAGGGTTTTTCACAGATACGCAGTATTTT.